This T cell receptor beta chain was recovered during a study of cytomegalovirus exposure and HLA in healthy donors. The assay was immunoSEQ multiplex PCR, and TCRdb's table has in-frame clones only and misses some. The sample has some 180,000 clones, roughly 86% seen once. Study-wide results and caveats: Three CMV-associated chains were confirmed in vitro to be specific for CMV antigens.

Trimming stripped 8 bases from V and 2 bases from J, with 6 bases between. The CDR3 covers 11 residues. Germline V gene sequence: CDR1 SGHTA, CDR2 FQGNSA. Details on this clone: The antigen remains undetermined.

Sequencing was carried out using PBMCs. The rearrangement joins TRBV7-2 to TRBJ2-5; no definite D call. The TCR was taken from a man in his thirties or forties in good health and CMV-seropositive. CDR3 protein: CASGRQETQYF. As DNA, the CDR3 is TGTGCCAGCGGCAGGCAAGAGACCCAGTACTTC. The full variable domain, its missing parts supplied by reference TRBV7-2 and TRBJ2-5, is GAGVSQSPSNKVTEKGKDVELRCDPISGHTALYWYRQSLGQGLEFLIYFQGNSAPDKSGLPSDRFSAERTGGSVSTLTIQRTQQEDSAVYLCASGRQETQYFGPGTRLLVL.